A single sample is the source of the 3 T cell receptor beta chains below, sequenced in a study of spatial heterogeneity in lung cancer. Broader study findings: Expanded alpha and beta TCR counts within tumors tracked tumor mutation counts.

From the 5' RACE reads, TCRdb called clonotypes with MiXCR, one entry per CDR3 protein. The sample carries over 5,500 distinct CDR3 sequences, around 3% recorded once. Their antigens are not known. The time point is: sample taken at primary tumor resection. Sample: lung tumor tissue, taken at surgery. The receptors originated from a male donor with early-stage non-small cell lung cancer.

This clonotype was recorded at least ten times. The DNA for the CDR3 is TGTGCCAGTAGTATTAGACAGGGGGGCAATGGCTACACCTTC. Translation: CASSIRQGGNGYTF. This chain connects TRBV19 to TRBJ1-2; 9 positions match TRBD1. Germline assignment: CDR1 LNHDA and CDR2 SQIVND (reference sequence). The CDR3 is 14 residues long. V was pared by 3 bases and J by 6 bases, with 5 bases of the junction left unmatched.

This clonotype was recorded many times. CDR3 coding DNA: TGCGCCAGCAGCCGGACAGGACAGAACGAGCAGTACTTC. The encoded protein is CASSRTGQNEQYF. The chain recombines TRBV5-1 with TRBJ2-7; 7 positions agree with TRBD1. Germline lookup yields CDR1 SGHRS and CDR2 YFSETQ. The J segment lost 5 bases and the V segment lost 4 bases, leaving 6 bases of the junction unmatched. The CDR3 consists of 13 residues.

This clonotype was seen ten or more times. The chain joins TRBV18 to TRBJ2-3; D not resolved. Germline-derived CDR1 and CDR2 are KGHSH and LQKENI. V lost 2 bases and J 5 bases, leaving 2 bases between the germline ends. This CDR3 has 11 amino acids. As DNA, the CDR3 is TGTGCCAGCTCACCAAGAGATACGCAGTATTTT. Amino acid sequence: CASSPRDTQYF.